This T cell receptor beta chain came from a study of T cell repertoires in cytomegalovirus infection. Study in general: Peptides in the study included HLA-C-restricted and HLA-B-restricted CMV epitopes. Public TCR beta signature analysis indicated the presence of both CMV infection and matching HLA type.

Study conclusions and caveats: The study found HLA-C-restricted CMV-specific TCR beta clonotypes dominating the ex vivo response. Cumulated frequencies of public TCR beta families served to identify carriers of CMV plus the relevant HLA.

Each CDR3 protein gets one entry after TCRdb re-called the reads with MiXCR. The data contain 550,000 to 700,000 distinct CDR3 sequences, 40% of them singletons. Concerning this clonotype: Its antigen is undetermined. The missing conserved phenylalanine or tryptophan at the end of this CDR3 makes a read error likely.

This CDR3 has 15 amino acids. V lost 5 bases to trimming and J lost 6 bases, with 18 bases between them. Germline V gene sequence: CDR1 SGHVS, CDR2 FNYEAQ. This sample comprised cultured PBMCs, obtained from culture after CMV antigen stimulation. This rearrangement joins TRBV7-6 to TRBJ2-3, with a possible D match to TRBD2 (5 bases). The clonotype comes from a human donor in good health (CMV status not recorded). Some clones in this sample may be carry-over from other donors' samples. This CDR3 reads CASSARGGRSDTQYL. CDR3 nucleotide sequence: TGTGCCAGCAGCGCCCGCGGTGGGAGATCTGATACGCAGTATCTT.